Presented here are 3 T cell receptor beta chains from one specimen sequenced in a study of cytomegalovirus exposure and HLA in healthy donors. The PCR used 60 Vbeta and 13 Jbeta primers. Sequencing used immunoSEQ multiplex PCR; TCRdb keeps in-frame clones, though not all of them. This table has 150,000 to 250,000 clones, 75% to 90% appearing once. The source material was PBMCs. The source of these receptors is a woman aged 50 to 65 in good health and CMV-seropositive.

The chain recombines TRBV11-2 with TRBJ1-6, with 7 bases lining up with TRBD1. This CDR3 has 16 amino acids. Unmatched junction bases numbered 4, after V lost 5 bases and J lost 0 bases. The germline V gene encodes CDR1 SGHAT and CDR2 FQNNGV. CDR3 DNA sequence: TGTGCCAGCAGCCGGACAGGCAGCTCCTATAATTCACCCCTCCACTTT. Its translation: CASSRTGSSYNSPLHF. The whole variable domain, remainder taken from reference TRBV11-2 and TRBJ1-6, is EAGVAQSPRYKIIEKRQSVAFWCNPISGHATLYWYQQILGQGPKLLIQFQNNGVVDDSQLPKDRFSAERLKGVDSTLKIQPAKLEDSAVYLCASSRTGSSYNSPLHFGNGTRLTVT.

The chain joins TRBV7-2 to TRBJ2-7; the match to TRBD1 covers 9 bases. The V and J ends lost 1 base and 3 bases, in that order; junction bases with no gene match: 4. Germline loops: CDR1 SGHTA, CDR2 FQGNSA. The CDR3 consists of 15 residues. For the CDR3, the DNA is TGTGCCAGCAGCTTAGGTGGGACAGGGTACTACGAGCAGTACTTC. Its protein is CASSLGGTGYYEQYF.

CDR3 region: CASNSGTGGHEQYF. CDR3 bases: TGCGCCAGCAATTCCGGGACAGGGGGCCACGAGCAGTACTTC. The chain combines TRBV5-1 with TRBJ2-7; 12 nucleotides agree with TRBD1. V shed 6 bases, J shed 5 bases, and the junction held 6 bases outside the gene matches. Germline V gene sequence: CDR1 SGHRS, CDR2 YFSETQ. This CDR3 region has 14 residues.